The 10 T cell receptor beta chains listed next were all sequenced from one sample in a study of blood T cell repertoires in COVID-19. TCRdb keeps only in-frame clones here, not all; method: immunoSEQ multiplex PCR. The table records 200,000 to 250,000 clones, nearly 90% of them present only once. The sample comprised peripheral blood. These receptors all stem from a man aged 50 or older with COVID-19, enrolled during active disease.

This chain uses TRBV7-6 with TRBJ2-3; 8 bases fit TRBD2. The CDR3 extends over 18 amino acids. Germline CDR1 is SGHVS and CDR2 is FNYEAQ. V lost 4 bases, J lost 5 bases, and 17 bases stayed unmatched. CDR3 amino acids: CASSSPPGLSREGDTQYF. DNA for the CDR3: TGTGCCAGCAGCTCGCCTCCGGGACTAAGCCGGGAGGGAGATACGCAGTATTTT.

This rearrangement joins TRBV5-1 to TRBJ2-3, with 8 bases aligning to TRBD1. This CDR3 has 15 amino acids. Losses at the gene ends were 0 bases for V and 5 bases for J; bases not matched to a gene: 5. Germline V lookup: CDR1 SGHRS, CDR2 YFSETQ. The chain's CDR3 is CASSLEDRDVDTQYF. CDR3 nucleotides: TGCGCCAGCAGCTTGGAGGACAGGGACGTAGATACGCAGTATTTT.

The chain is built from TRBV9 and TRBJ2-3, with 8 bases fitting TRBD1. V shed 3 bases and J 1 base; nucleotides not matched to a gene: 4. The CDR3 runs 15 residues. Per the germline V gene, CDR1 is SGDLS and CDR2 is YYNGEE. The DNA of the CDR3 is TGTGCCAGCAGCGAGACAGGGGTCGGCACAGATACGCAGTATTTT. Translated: CASSETGVGTDTQYF.

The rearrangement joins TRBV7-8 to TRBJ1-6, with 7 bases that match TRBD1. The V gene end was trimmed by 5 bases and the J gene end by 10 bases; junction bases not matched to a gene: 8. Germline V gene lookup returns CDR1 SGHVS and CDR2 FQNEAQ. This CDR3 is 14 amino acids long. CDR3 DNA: TGTGCCAGCAGCCTGACAGGGTTCAGGTCACCCCTCCACTTT. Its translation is CASSLTGFRSPLHF.

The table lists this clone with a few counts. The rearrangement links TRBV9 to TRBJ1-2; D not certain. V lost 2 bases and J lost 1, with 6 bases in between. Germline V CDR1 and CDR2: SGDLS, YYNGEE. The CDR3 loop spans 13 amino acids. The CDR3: CASSVRINYGYTF. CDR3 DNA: TGTGCCAGCAGCGTCAGGATTAACTATGGCTACACCTTC.

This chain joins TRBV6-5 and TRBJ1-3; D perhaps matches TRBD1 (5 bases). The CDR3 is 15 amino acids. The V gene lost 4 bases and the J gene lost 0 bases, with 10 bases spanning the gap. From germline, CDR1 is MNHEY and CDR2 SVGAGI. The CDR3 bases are TGTGCCAGCAGTTCCCAGGGCTACTCTGGAAACACCATATATTTT. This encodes CASSSQGYSGNTIYF.

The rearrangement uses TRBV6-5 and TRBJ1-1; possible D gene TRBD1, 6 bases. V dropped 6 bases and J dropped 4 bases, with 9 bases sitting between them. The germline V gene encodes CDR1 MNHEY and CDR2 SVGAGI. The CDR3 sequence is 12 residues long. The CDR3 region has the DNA TGTGCCAGCAGACGGACAGTCACTGAAGCTTTCTTT. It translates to CASRRTVTEAFF.

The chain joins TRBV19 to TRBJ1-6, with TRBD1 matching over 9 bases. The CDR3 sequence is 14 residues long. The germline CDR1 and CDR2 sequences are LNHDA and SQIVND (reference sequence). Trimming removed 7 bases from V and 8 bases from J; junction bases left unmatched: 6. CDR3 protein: CASTKGQGDSPLHF. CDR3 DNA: TGTGCCAGTACAAAGGGACAGGGTGATTCACCCCTCCACTTT.

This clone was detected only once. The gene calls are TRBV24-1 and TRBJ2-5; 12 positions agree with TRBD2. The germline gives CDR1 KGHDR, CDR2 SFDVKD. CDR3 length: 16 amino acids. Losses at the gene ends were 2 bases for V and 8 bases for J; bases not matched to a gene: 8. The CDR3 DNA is TGTGCCACCAGTGATTCGTCTCGACTAGCGGGGGCAACCCAGTACTTC. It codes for CATSDSSRLAGATQYF.

CDR3 amino acids: CASSPSTSGISSGEQYF. The CDR3 DNA reads TGTGCCAGCAGCCCAAGTACTAGCGGGATATCTAGCGGGGAGCAGTACTTC. The chain links TRBV7-9 to TRBJ2-7, with 10 bases that match TRBD2. CDR3 size: 17 residues. Germline assignment: CDR1 SEHNR and CDR2 FQNEAQ (reference sequence). With 5 bases clipped from V and 7 bases from J, the junction kept 17 bases outside the gene matches.